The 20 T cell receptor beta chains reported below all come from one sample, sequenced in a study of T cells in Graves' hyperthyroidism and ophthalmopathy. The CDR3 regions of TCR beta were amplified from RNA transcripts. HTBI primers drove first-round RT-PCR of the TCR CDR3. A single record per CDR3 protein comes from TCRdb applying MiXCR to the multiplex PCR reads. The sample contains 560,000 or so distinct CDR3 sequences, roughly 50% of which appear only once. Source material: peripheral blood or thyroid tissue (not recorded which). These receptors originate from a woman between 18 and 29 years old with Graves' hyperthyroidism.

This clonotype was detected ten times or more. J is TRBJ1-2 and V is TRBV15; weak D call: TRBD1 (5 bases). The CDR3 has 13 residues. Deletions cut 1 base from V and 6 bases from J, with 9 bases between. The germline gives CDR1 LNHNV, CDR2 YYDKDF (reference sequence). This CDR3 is CATSRVAGHGYTF. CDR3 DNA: TGTGCCACCAGCAGAGTGGCAGGGCATGGCTACACCTTC.

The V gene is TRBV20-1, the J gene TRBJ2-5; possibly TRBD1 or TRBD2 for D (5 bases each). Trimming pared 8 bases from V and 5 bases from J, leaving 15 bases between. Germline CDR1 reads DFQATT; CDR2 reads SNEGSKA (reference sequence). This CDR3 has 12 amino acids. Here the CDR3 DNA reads TGCAGTACGGGTCTCGGGGACGAGACCCAGTACTTC. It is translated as CSTGLGDETQYF.

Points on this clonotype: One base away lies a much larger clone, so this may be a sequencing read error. The CDR3 reads CASSGYRDQGTQYF. DNA of the CDR3: TGTGCCAGCAGTGGCTACAGGGACCAAGGGACCCAGTACTTC. V and J are TRBV2 and TRBJ2-5; D is possibly TRBD1 (6 bases). From germline, CDR1 is SNHLY and CDR2 FYNNEI. This CDR3 contains 14 residues.

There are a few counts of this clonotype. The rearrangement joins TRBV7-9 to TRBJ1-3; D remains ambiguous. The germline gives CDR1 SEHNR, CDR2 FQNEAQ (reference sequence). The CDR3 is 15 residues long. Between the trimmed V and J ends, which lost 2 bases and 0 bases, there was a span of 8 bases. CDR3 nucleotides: TGTGCCAGCAGCTTAAGAAGGCCCTCTGGAAACACCATATATTTT. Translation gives CASSLRRPSGNTIYF. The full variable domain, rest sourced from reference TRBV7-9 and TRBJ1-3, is DTGVSQNPRHKITKRGQNVTFRCDPISEHNRLYWYRQTLGQGPEFLTYFQNEAQLEKSRLLSDRFSAERPKGSFSTLEIQRTEQGDSAMYLCASSLRRPSGNTIYFGEGSWLTVV.

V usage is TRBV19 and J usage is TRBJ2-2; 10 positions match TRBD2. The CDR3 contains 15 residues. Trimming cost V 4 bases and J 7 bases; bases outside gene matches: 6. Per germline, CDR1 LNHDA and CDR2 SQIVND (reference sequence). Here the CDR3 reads CASSRLAGAVGELFF. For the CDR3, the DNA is TGTGCCAGTAGTAGGCTAGCGGGAGCGGTCGGGGAGCTGTTTTTT.

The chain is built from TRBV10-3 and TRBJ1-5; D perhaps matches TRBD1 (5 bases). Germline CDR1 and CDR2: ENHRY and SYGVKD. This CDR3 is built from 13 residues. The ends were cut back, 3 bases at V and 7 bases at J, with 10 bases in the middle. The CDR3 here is CAISDRVGQPQHF. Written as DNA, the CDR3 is TGTGCCATCAGTGACAGGGTGGGCCAGCCCCAGCATTTT.

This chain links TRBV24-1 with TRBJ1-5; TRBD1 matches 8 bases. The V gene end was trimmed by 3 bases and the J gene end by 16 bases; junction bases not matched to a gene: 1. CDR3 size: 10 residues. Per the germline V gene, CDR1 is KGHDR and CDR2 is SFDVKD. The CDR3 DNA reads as TGTGCCACCAGTGATGGACAGGGACATTTT. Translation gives CATSDGQGHF.

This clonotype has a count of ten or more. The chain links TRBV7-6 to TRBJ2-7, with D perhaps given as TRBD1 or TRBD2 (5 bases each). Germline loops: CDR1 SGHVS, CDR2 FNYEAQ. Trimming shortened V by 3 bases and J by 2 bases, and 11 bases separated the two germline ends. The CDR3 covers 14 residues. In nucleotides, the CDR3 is TGTGCCAGCAGCTTCACCGGGACGGCCTACGAGCAGTACTTC. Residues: CASSFTGTAYEQYF.

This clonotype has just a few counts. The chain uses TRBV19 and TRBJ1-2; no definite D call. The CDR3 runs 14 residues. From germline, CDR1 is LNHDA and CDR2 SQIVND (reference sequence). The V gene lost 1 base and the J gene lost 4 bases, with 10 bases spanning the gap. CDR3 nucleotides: TGTGCCAGTAGTATAGCCTGGGGAGCCTATGGCTACACCTTC. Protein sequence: CASSIAWGAYGYTF.

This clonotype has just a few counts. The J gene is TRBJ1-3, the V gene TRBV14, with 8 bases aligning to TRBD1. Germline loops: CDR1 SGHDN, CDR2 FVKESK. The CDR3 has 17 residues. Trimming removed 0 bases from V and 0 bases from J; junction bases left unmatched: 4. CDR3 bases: TGTGCCAGCAGCCAAGATCCGGACAGGGTCTCTGGAAACACCATATATTTT. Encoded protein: CASSQDPDRVSGNTIYF.

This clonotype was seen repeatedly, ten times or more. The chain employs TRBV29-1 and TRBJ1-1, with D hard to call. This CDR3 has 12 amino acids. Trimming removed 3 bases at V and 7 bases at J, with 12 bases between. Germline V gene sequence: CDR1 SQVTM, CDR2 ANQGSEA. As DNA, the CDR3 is TGCAGCGTTGATAATGGGTGGGTTGAAGCTTTCTTT. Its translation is CSVDNGWVEAFF.

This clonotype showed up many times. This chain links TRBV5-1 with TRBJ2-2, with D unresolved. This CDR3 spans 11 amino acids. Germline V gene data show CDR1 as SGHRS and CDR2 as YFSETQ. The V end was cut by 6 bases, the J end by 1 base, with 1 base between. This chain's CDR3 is CASMNTGELFF. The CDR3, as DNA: TGCGCCAGCATGAACACCGGGGAGCTGTTTTTT.

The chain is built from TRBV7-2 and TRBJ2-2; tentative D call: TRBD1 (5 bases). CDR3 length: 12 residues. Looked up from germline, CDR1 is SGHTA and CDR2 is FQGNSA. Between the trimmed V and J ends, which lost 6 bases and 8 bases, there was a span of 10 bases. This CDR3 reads CASRYNRGELFF. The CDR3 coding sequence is TGTGCCAGCAGATATAACAGGGGGGAGCTGTTTTTT.

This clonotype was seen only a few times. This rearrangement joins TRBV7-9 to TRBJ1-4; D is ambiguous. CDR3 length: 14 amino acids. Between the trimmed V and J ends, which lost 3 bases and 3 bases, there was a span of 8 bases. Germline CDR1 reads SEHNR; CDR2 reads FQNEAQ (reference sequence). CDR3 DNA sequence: TGTGCCAGCAGCTTCCCCACCCCTAATGAAAAACTGTTTTTT. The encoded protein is CASSFPTPNEKLFF.

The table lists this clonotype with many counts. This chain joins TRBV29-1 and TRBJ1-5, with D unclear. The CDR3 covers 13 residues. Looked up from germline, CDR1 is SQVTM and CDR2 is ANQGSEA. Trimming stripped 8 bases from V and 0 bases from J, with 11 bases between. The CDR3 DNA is TGCAGCTCTTCCGCCGGTAGCAATCAGCCCCAGCATTTT. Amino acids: CSSSAGSNQPQHF.

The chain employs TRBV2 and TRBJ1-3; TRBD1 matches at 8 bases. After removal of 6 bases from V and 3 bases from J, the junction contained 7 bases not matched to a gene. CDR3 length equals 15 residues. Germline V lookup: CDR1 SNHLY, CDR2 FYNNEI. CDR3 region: CASSPRTGIGNTIYF. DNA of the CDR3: TGTGCCAGCAGCCCCCGGACAGGGATTGGAAACACCATATATTTT. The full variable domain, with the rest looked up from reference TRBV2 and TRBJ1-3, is EPEVTQTPSHQVTQMGQEVILRCVPISNHLYFYWYRQILGQKVEFLVSFYNNEISEKSEIFDDQFSVERPDGSNFTLKIRSTKLEDSAMYFCASSPRTGIGNTIYFGEGSWLTVV.

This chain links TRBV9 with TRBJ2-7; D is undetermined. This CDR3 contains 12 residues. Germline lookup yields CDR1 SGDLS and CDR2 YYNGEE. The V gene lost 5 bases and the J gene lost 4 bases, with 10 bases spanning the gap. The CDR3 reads CASSPLHYEQYF. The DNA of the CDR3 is TGTGCCAGCAGTCCGCTGCATTACGAGCAGTACTTC.

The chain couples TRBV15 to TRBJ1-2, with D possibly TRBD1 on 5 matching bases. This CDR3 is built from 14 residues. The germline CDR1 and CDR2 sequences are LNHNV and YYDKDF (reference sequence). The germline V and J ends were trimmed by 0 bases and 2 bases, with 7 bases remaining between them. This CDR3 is CATSRDGGNYGYTF. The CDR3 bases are TGTGCCACCAGCAGAGACGGGGGGAACTATGGCTACACCTTC. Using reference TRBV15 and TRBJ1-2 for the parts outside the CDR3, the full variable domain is DAMVIQNPRYQVTQFGKPVTLSCSQTLNHNVMYWYQQKSSQAPKLLFHYYDKDFNNEADTPDNFQSRRPNTSFCFLDIRSPGLGDTAMYLCATSRDGGNYGYTFGSGTRLTVV.

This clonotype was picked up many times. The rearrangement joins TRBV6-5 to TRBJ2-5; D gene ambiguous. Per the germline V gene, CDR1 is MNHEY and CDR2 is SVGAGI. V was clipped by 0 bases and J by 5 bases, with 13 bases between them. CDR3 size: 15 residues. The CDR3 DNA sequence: TGTGCCAGCAGTTACTCTGGCGGACCCGGGGAGACCCAGTACTTC. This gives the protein CASSYSGGPGETQYF.

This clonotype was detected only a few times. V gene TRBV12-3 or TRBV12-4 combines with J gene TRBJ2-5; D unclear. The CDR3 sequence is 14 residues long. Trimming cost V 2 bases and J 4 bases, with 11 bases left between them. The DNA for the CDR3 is TGTGCCAGCAGTTTAAGTCTTCTCCCAGAGACCCAGTACTTC. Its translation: CASSLSLLPETQYF.